A single sample is the source of the 21 T cell receptor beta chains below, sequenced in a study of blood T cells in healthy people across ages. Primers used in a second PCR of roughly 7 to 12 cycles were a sample-barcoded 5' primer and a J-beta primer mix. TCRdb re-analysed the 5' RACE reads in MiXCR, keeping a single row per CDR3 protein. Of some 800,000 distinct CDR3 sequences listed, 40% to 50% were seen once; the top ten hold 15% to 25%. Source material: blood. Receptors were obtained from a man aged 60 to 75 in good health.

The V and J genes are TRBV3-1 and TRBJ2-1, with TRBD2 identical over 8 bases. This CDR3 is 16 amino acids long. CDR1 and CDR2 from the germline V gene are LGHDT and YNNKEL (reference sequence). Trimming took 5 bases from V and 4 from J; bases not matched to a gene: 10. The CDR3 protein is CASSGSSSGYYNEQFF. Here the CDR3 DNA reads TGTGCCAGCAGCGGGTCCTCTAGCGGGTATTACAATGAGCAGTTCTTC.

The rearrangement uses TRBV25-1 and TRBJ2-7; D is ambiguous. Trimming cost V 8 bases and J 4 bases, with 18 bases left between them. This CDR3 contains 14 residues. The germline CDR1 and CDR2 sequences are MGHDK and SYGVNS. The CDR3 is CASGSNILSYEQYF. In DNA form, the CDR3 reads TGTGCCAGCGGTTCCAACATCTTGTCATACGAGCAGTACTTC.

This clonotype was observed a handful of times. The V call is TRBV10-3, the J call TRBJ1-4, with 7 bases identical to TRBD1. CDR1 and CDR2 from the germline V gene are ENHRY and SYGVKD. V was clipped by 6 bases and J by 10 bases; unmatched bases: 17. The CDR3 consists of 16 residues. CDR3 region: CAIRDTQGTTPGKLFF. The CDR3 DNA follows: TGTGCCATCAGAGACACACAGGGGACGACACCTGGAAAACTGTTTTTT.

This clonotype was counted only a few times. This chain connects TRBV9 to TRBJ2-3; no reliable D call. The V and J ends lost 0 bases and 4 bases respectively, with 9 bases between them. CDR1 and CDR2 from the germline V gene are SGDLS and YYNGEE. The CDR3 spans 14 residues. The CDR3 sequence: CASSVVPNPDTQYF. DNA for the CDR3: TGTGCCAGCAGCGTAGTCCCCAACCCAGATACGCAGTATTTT.

V usage is TRBV7-8 and J usage is TRBJ1-2, with unresolved D. The germline V and J ends were trimmed by 1 base and 8 bases, with 14 bases remaining between them. This CDR3 has 14 residues. The germline V gene has CDR1 SGHVS and CDR2 FQNEAQ. This CDR3 is CASSLVQEGKGYTF. The CDR3 DNA follows: TGTGCCAGCAGCTTAGTTCAGGAGGGCAAAGGCTACACCTTC.

This chain links TRBV27 with TRBJ2-2; TRBD2 matches at 9 bases. The germline gives CDR1 MNHEY, CDR2 SMNVEV (reference sequence). V was clipped by 6 bases and J by 2 bases; unmatched bases: 7. This CDR3 contains 16 residues. CDR3 in amino acids: CASRTGTSYNTGELFF. In nucleotides, the CDR3 is TGTGCCAGCAGAACCGGGACTAGCTATAACACCGGGGAGCTGTTTTTT.

The chain links TRBV11-2 to TRBJ1-2; D not certain. CDR1 and CDR2 from the germline V gene are SGHAT and FQNNGV. The CDR3 is 14 residues long. Trimming removed 0 bases at V and 4 bases at J, with 9 bases between. As DNA, the CDR3 is TGTGCCAGCAGCTTAGAGGCGATGAGCTATGGCTACACCTTC. It encodes CASSLEAMSYGYTF.

The rearrangement joins TRBV10-3 to TRBJ1-6, with unresolved D. Trimming stripped 0 bases from V and 7 bases from J, with 13 bases between. Per germline, CDR1 ENHRY and CDR2 SYGVKD. The CDR3 covers 16 residues. The CDR3 region is CAISESAAGLNSPLHF. The CDR3 coding sequence is TGTGCCATCAGTGAGTCGGCGGCGGGGTTAAATTCACCCCTCCACTTT.

This clonotype was seen a handful of times. The rearrangement joins TRBV6-2 or TRBV6-3 to TRBJ1-1; no firm D call. V was clipped by 7 bases and J by 1 base, with 7 bases between them. CDR1 is MNHEY, CDR2 SVGEGT, per germline. The CDR3 spans 12 residues. The CDR3 DNA reads TGTGCCAGCACTGAGTGGAACACTGAAGCTTTCTTT. Translation gives CASTEWNTEAFF.

This clonotype was observed many times. This chain joins TRBV6-5 and TRBJ2-5; D is tentatively TRBD1 or TRBD2 (5 bases each). The germline gives CDR1 MNHEY, CDR2 SVGAGI. This CDR3 is built from 14 residues. Trimming pared 2 bases from V and 7 bases from J, leaving 14 bases between. The CDR3 DNA reads as TGTGCCAGCAGTTACCTGGAACAGGCGGGGACCCAGTACTTC. It codes for CASSYLEQAGTQYF.

The sample holds a few counts of this clonotype. The V call is TRBV7-2, the J call TRBJ2-1; D call uncertain. Germline loops: CDR1 SGHTA, CDR2 FQGNSA. The germline V and J ends were trimmed by 2 bases and 4 bases, with 6 bases remaining between them. The CDR3 has 13 residues. The CDR3 region is CASSLRDYNEQFF. DNA of the CDR3: TGTGCCAGCAGCTTAAGGGATTACAATGAGCAGTTCTTC.

The chain recombines TRBV9 with TRBJ2-3; no reliable D call. There are 15 residues in the CDR3. V was trimmed by 3 bases and J by 5 bases, leaving 16 bases between them. The germline V gene encodes CDR1 SGDLS and CDR2 YYNGEE. The CDR3 spells CASSEGIPSGDTQYF. Written as DNA, the CDR3 is TGTGCCAGCAGCGAAGGGATTCCATCTGGAGATACGCAGTATTTT.

This chain's CDR3 is CSARDKGQGGLETQYF. The CDR3 DNA reads TGCAGTGCTAGAGATAAAGGACAGGGGGGTTTGGAGACCCAGTACTTC. This rearrangement joins TRBV20-1 to TRBJ2-5, with 10 bases fitting TRBD1. With 0 bases clipped from V and 5 bases from J, the junction kept 9 bases outside the gene matches. CDR1 is DFQATT, CDR2 SNEGSKA, per germline (reference sequence). The CDR3 totals 16 residues.

This clonotype was seen many times. This chain uses TRBV29-1 with TRBJ2-7, with 12 bases aligning to TRBD2. V trimming: 4 bases; J trimming: 5 bases; junction bases outside the gene matches: 6. The CDR3 extends over 14 amino acids. Germline assignment: CDR1 SQVTM and CDR2 ANQGSEA. In DNA form, the CDR3 reads TGCAGCGTTGGACCTAGCGGGGGGGACCACGAGCAGTACTTC. This gives the protein CSVGPSGGDHEQYF.

This clonotype has just a few counts. V is TRBV4-2 and J is TRBJ2-1, with 10 positions matching TRBD2. The CDR3 totals 18 residues. Germline V lookup: CDR1 LGHNA, CDR2 YNFKEQ. The ends lost 0 bases at V and 6 bases at J; junction bases unmatched: 11. CDR3 sequence reads: CASSQDPLAGAKGNEQFF. CDR3 DNA: TGTGCCAGCAGCCAAGATCCCCTAGCGGGGGCTAAGGGCAATGAGCAGTTCTTC.

Only a few counts were recorded for this clonotype. This chain links TRBV9 with TRBJ2-1; 9 bases map to TRBD2. There are 15 residues in the CDR3. CDR1 SGDLS and CDR2 YYNGEE come from the germline V gene. Trimming took 0 bases from V and 6 from J; bases not matched to a gene: 4. In DNA, the CDR3 is TGTGCCAGCAGCGTAGCGGGACTAGCTTCCAATGAGCAGTTCTTC. The encoded protein is CASSVAGLASNEQFF. The full variable domain, completed using reference TRBV9 and TRBJ2-1, is DSGVTQTPKHLITATGQRVTLRCSPRSGDLSVYWYQQSLDQGLQFLIQYYNGEERAKGNILERFSAQQFPDLHSELNLSSLELGDSALYFCASSVAGLASNEQFFGPGTRLTVL.

This clonotype was found once. This chain uses TRBV7-3 with TRBJ2-3, with 8 bases aligning to TRBD2. The V and J ends lost 2 bases and 0 bases, in that order; junction bases with no gene match: 4. The germline V gene has CDR1 SGHTA and CDR2 FQGTGA. This CDR3 is built from 16 residues. The CDR3 DNA sequence: TGTGCCAGCAGCTTACTTCCTAGCGGGAGCACAGATACGCAGTATTTT. Its protein product is CASSLLPSGSTDTQYF.

This sequence joins TRBV7-9 and TRBJ2-1, with D perhaps assigned TRBD1 or TRBD2 (5 bases each). The V end was cut by 5 bases, the J end by 6 bases, with 17 bases between. Germline V gene lookup returns CDR1 SEHNR and CDR2 FQNEAQ (reference sequence). This CDR3 spans 15 amino acids. The CDR3 nucleotides read TGTGCCAGCAGCGGGAGAGGGACCCTGCCCAATGAGCAGTTCTTC. Translating gives CASSGRGTLPNEQFF.

The chain has TRBV3-1 and TRBJ2-1, with 9 bases matching TRBD2. This CDR3 has 12 amino acids. From germline, CDR1 is LGHDT and CDR2 YNNKEL (reference sequence). The trim removed 4 bases at V and 10 bases at J, leaving 2 bases unmatched. The CDR3 DNA reads TGTGCCAGCAGCCGTAGCGGGAGAGAGCAGTTCTTC. This encodes CASSRSGREQFF.

CDR3 amino acids: CASSNQAGGADTQYF. CDR3 nucleotide sequence: TGTGCCAGCAGCAATCAGGCCGGAGGTGCAGATACGCAGTATTTT. The V and J genes are TRBV5-6 and TRBJ2-3; D is perhaps TRBD2 (5 bases). CDR1 and CDR2 from the germline V gene are SGHDT and YYEEEE. Trimming pared 4 bases from V and 4 bases from J, leaving 16 bases between. This CDR3 has 15 amino acids.

In this sample, this clonotype turned up a few times. The chain has TRBV6-1 and TRBJ2-7; TRBD1 matches 12 bases. The CDR3 totals 19 residues. Looked up from germline, CDR1 is MNHNS and CDR2 is SASEGT. V shed 6 bases, J shed 0 bases, and the junction held 15 bases outside the gene matches. CDR3 bases: TGTGCCAGCAGAACCCACCCGGGACAGGGGGCATCGAGCTCCTACGAGCAGTACTTC. Translation: CASRTHPGQGASSSYEQYF.